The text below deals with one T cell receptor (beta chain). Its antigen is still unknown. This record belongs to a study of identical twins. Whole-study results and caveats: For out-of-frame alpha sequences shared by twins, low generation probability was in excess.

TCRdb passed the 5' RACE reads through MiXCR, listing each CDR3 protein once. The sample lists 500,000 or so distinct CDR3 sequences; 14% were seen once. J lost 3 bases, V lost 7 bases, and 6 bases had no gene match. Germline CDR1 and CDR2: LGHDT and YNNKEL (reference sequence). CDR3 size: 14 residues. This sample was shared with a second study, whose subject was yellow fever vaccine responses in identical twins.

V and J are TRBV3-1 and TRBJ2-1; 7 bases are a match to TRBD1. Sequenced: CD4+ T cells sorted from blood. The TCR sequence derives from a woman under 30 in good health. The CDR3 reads CASTWTGVYNEQFF. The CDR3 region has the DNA TGTGCCAGCACCTGGACAGGAGTCTACAATGAGCAGTTCTTC.